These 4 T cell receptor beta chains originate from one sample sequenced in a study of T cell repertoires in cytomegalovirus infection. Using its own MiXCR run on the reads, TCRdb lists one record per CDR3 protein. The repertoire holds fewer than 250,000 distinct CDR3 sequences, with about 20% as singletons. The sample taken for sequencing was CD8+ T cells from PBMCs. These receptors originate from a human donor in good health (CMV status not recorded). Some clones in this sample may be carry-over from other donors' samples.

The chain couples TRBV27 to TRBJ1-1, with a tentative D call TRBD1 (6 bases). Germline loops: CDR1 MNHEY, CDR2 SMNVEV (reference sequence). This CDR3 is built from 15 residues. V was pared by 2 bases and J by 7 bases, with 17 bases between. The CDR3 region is CASSLAFSGVIEAFF. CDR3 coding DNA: TGTGCCAGCAGTTTAGCATTCTCAGGGGTTATTGAAGCTTTCTTT.

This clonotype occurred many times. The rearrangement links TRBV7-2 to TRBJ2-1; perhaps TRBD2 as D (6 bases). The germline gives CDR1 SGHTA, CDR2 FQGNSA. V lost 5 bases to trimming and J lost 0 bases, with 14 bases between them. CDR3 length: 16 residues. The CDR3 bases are TGTGCCAGCAGCCCCACGGGACTGAGCTCCTACAATGAGCAGTTCTTC. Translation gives CASSPTGLSSYNEQFF.

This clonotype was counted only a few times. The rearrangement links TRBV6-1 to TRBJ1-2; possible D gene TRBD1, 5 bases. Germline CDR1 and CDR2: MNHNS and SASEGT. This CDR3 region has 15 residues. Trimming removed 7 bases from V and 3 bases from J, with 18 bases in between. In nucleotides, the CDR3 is TGTGCCAGCACCGAAGGGGACGATGGAGACTATGGCTACACCTTC. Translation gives CASTEGDDGDYGYTF.

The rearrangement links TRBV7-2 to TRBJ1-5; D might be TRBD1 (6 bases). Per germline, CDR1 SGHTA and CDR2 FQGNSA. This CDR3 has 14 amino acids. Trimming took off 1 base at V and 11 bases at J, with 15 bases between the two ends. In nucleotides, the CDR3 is TGTGCCAGCAGCTTAGGGGGGGGGGGGCCGACCCAGCATTTT. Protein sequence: CASSLGGGGPTQHF.